A single sample gave rise to the 19 T cell receptor beta chains below, sequenced in a study of T cell responses to AZD1222 COVID-19 vaccine. Produced via immunoSEQ multiplex PCR; TCRdb's table is partial and in-frame only. The profile covers 110,000 or so clones, with over 80% appearing a single time and approximately 5% taken by the ten largest. Specimen: peripheral blood, collected on day 0 of AZD1222 vaccination. Receptors originate from an adult in good health.

This chain connects TRBV5-4 to TRBJ2-2, with D maybe TRBD1 (5 bases). Germline V gives CDR1 SGHNT, CDR2 YYREEE (reference sequence). This CDR3 region has 13 residues. V was cut by 5 bases and J by 5 bases, with 10 bases left in between. CDR3 loop: CASRQGRTGELFF. Here the CDR3 DNA reads TGTGCCAGCAGGCAGGGAAGAACCGGGGAGCTGTTTTTT.

This clone was seen a few times. The rearrangement links TRBV30 to TRBJ2-7; D perhaps matches TRBD1 (6 bases). V was pared by 0 bases and J by 7 bases, with 19 bases between. Per the germline V gene, CDR1 is GTSNPN and CDR2 is SVGIG (reference sequence). This CDR3 has 15 residues. CDR3 coding DNA: TGTGCCTGGAGTGTAATAAGGGGGTTCAGTGTGGAGCAGTACTTC. Translating it yields CAWSVIRGFSVEQYF.

The V call is TRBV7-6, the J call TRBJ2-2; 11 bases align to TRBD1. The CDR3 is 16 amino acids. In germline, CDR1 is SGHVS, CDR2 FNYEAQ. J gave up 5 bases and V 5 bases, and 7 bases lay outside the gene matches. CDR3 nucleotide sequence: TGTGCCAGCAGCCCAGGACAGGGGGCCTGGACCGGGGAGCTGTTTTTT. This sequence encodes CASSPGQGAWTGELFF. The full variable domain, rest sourced from reference TRBV7-6 and TRBJ2-2, is GAGVSQSPRYKVTKRGQDVALRCDPISGHVSLYWYRQALGQGPEFLTYFNYEAQQDKSGLPNDRFSAERPEGSISTLTIQRTEQRDSAMYRCASSPGQGAWTGELFFGEGSRLTVL.

The chain couples TRBV5-1 to TRBJ1-3; D remains ambiguous. The CDR3 has 14 amino acids. The V gene lost 7 bases and the J gene lost 0 bases, with 11 bases spanning the gap. Germline V gene sequence: CDR1 SGHRS, CDR2 YFSETQ. CDR3 in amino acids: CASSDPRSGNTIYF. The CDR3 region has the DNA TGCGCCAGCTCAGACCCGCGCTCTGGAAACACCATATATTTT.

This chain links TRBV6-6 with TRBJ2-7; tentative D call: TRBD1 (5 bases). In germline, CDR1 is MNHNY, CDR2 SVGAGI (reference sequence). The CDR3 totals 15 residues. The ends were cut back, 2 bases at V and 5 bases at J, with 16 bases in the middle. The CDR3 is CASSYQTVVRDEQYF. The CDR3 region has the DNA TGTGCCAGCAGTTACCAGACAGTGGTTCGTGACGAGCAGTACTTC.

The sample holds one count of this clone. The rearrangement links TRBV19 to TRBJ2-2, with 8 bases identical to TRBD1. This CDR3 contains 17 residues. V was pared by 3 bases and J by 1 base, with 7 bases of the junction left unmatched. Germline V gene lookup returns CDR1 LNHDA and CDR2 SQIVND (reference sequence). CDR3 protein: CASSIGAGTGNTGELFF. The DNA for the CDR3 is TGTGCCAGTAGTATTGGAGCCGGGACAGGGAACACCGGGGAGCTGTTTTTT.

This clone showed up just a few times. DNA of the CDR3: TGTGCCAGTAGTATTGGACAGGTTTCCTATGGCTACACCTTC. Protein sequence: CASSIGQVSYGYTF. This chain uses TRBV19 with TRBJ1-2; 7 bases line up with TRBD1. J was trimmed by 4 bases and V by 3 bases; bases with no gene match: 5. Germline V gives CDR1 LNHDA, CDR2 SQIVND (reference sequence). The CDR3 covers 14 residues.

This chain uses TRBV13 with TRBJ2-7, with 8 positions matching TRBD2. Germline CDR1 PRHDT, CDR2 FYEKMQ (reference sequence). This CDR3 is 14 amino acids long. Trimming at V came to 5 bases and at J to 4 bases, leaving 7 bases not matched to a gene. DNA of the CDR3: TGTGCCAGCAGCATTAGCGGGATGCCATACGAGCAGTACTTC. Residues: CASSISGMPYEQYF.

This chain joins TRBV18 and TRBJ2-5; TRBD1 is a possible D gene (6 bases). V lost 1 base, J lost 2 bases, and 8 bases lay in between. The CDR3 runs to 14 residues. CDR1 is KGHSH and CDR2 is LQKENI in the germline V gene. This CDR3 is CASSPLDRQETQYF. CDR3 bases: TGTGCCAGCTCACCACTGGACAGACAAGAGACCCAGTACTTC.

The sample holds one count of this clone. CDR3 sequence reads: CASSLGSGQGYEQYF. DNA of the CDR3: TGTGCCAGCAGCTTGGGTTCGGGACAGGGCTACGAGCAGTACTTC. The chain carries TRBV5-6 and TRBJ2-7; 9 nucleotides agree with TRBD1. The J segment lost 3 bases and the V segment lost 0 bases, leaving 4 bases of the junction unmatched. Germline CDR1 and CDR2: SGHDT and YYEEEE. The CDR3 consists of 15 residues. Full variable domain (rest looked up from reference TRBV5-6 and TRBJ2-7): DAGVTQSPTHLIKTRGQQVTLRCSPKSGHDTVSWYQQALGQGPQFIFQYYEEEERQRGNFPDRFSGHQFPNYSSELNVNALLLGDSALYLCASSLGSGQGYEQYFGPGTRLTVT.

The rearrangement uses TRBV5-1 and TRBJ1-2, with 8 nucleotides matching TRBD1. Unmatched junction bases numbered 5, after V lost 2 bases and J lost 2 bases. CDR1 and CDR2 from the germline V gene are SGHRS and YFSETQ. This CDR3 is 15 amino acids long. CDR3 loop: CASSFAQGVNYGYTF. CDR3 bases: TGCGCCAGCAGCTTCGCACAGGGGGTAAACTATGGCTACACCTTC. The entire variable domain, with the rest obtained from reference TRBV5-1 and TRBJ1-2, is as follows: KAGVTQTPRYLIKTRGQQVTLSCSPISGHRSVSWYQQTPGQGLQFLFEYFSETQRNKGNFPGRFSGRQFSNSRSEMNVSTLELGDSALYLCASSFAQGVNYGYTFGSGTRLTVV.

The V call is TRBV7-2, the J call TRBJ1-1; a weak D match, TRBD1 (6 bases). V was shortened by 3 bases and J by 4 bases, with 9 bases between the two germline ends. Per germline, CDR1 SGHTA and CDR2 FQGNSA. CDR3 length: 13 amino acids. CDR3: CASSLVQGTEAFF. The CDR3 coding sequence is TGTGCCAGCAGCTTGGTACAGGGCACTGAAGCTTTCTTT.

The V gene is TRBV6-5, the J gene TRBJ1-1; D gene ambiguous. V was trimmed by 3 bases and J by 1 base, leaving 9 bases between them. Germline V gene sequence: CDR1 MNHEY, CDR2 SVGAGI. This CDR3 comprises 14 residues. CDR3 residues: CASSYRAGNTEAFF. The DNA of the CDR3 is TGTGCCAGCAGTTATAGGGCAGGGAACACTGAAGCTTTCTTT.

The chain is built from TRBV3-1 (or the pseudogene TRBV3-2) and TRBJ2-7; perhaps TRBD2 as D (6 bases). The V gene's germline CDR1 is LGHDT and CDR2 YNNKEL (reference sequence). Trimming removed 0 bases at V and 4 bases at J, with 10 bases between. The CDR3 length is 14 residues. For the CDR3, the DNA is TGTGCCAGCAGCCAAGATCCAGGAGGGTACGAGCAGTACTTC. The encoded protein is CASSQDPGGYEQYF.

The chain couples TRBV29-1 to TRBJ1-1, with TRBD1 as a possible D gene (5 bases). CDR1 and CDR2 (germline): SQVTM, ANQGSEA. The CDR3 length is 12 residues. Deletions cut 7 bases from V and 0 bases from J, with 9 bases between. The CDR3 region is CSAGAVNTEAFF. DNA of the CDR3: TGCAGCGCCGGGGCCGTGAACACTGAAGCTTTCTTT.

This chain links TRBV5-1 with TRBJ2-1; no clear D. The V gene's germline CDR1 is SGHRS and CDR2 YFSETQ. V gave up 3 bases and J gave up 7 bases, with 17 bases separating them. CDR3 size: 15 residues. The CDR3 bases are TGCGCCAGCAGCTCGACCTCTATTCCCCAGAATGAGCAGTTCTTC. It encodes CASSSTSIPQNEQFF.

This chain uses TRBV19 with TRBJ2-3; no clear D. The CDR3 loop spans 15 amino acids. Per germline, CDR1 LNHDA and CDR2 SQIVND (reference sequence). V was shortened by 4 bases and J by 4 bases, with 15 bases between the two germline ends. The CDR3 reads CASSSKGFFPDTQYF. DNA of the CDR3: TGTGCCAGTAGTAGTAAGGGCTTTTTCCCAGATACGCAGTATTTT.

The CDR3 protein is CAIAWTISQPQHF. CDR3 DNA sequence: TGTGCCATCGCATGGACAATCAGTCAGCCCCAGCATTTT. The J gene is TRBJ1-5, the V gene TRBV6-5; a weak D match, TRBD1 (5 bases). The V end lost 10 bases, the J end lost 6 bases, and 16 bases lay between the germline ends. Germline lookup yields CDR1 MNHEY and CDR2 SVGAGI. The CDR3 consists of 13 residues.

The V call is TRBV4-2, the J call TRBJ2-2; TRBD2 agrees at 10 bases. The CDR3 length is 17 residues. Germline lookup yields CDR1 LGHNA and CDR2 YNFKEQ. J gave up 2 bases and V 2 bases, and 5 bases lay outside the gene matches. The CDR3 here is CASSQLAGGPNTGELFF. In nucleotides, the CDR3 is TGTGCCAGCAGCCAATTAGCGGGGGGTCCCAACACCGGGGAGCTGTTTTTT.